Included here is one T cell receptor (beta chain) sequence, with context. This specimen belongs to a study of control samples from healthy donors and cancer patients. Libraries were prepared by immunoSEQ multiplex PCR; TCRdb keeps only in-frame clonotypes and omits some of them. The data show 25,000 to 30,000 clones, about 85% seen once. CDR3 length: 12 residues. Germline V gene sequence: CDR1 LNHDA, CDR2 SQIVND (reference sequence). V lost 5 bases to trimming and J lost 5 bases, with 9 bases between them. This chain uses TRBV19 with TRBJ1-2; D is undetermined. This clonotype was sampled from a female donor with melanoma. Sequences were obtained from formalin-fixed, paraffin-embedded tissue. The CDR3 is CASSVAGYGYTF. In nucleotides, the CDR3 is TGTGCCAGTAGTGTCGCGGGTTATGGCTACACCTTC.